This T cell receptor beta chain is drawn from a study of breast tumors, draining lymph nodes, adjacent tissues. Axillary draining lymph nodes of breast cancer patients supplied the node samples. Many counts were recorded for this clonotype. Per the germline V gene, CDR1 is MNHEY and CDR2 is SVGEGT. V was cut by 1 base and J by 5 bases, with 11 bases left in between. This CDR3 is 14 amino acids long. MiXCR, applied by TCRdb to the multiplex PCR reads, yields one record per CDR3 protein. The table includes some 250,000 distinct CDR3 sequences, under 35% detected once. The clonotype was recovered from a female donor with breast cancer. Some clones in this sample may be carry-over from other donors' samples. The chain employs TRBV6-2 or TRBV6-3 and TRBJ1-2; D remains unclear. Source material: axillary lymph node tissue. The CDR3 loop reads CASSYFAADYGYTF. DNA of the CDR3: TGTGCCAGCAGTTACTTCGCAGCTGATTATGGCTACACCTTC.